This entry is about one TCR beta chain. TCRdb reprocessed the reads with MiXCR, giving one entry per CDR3 protein. This repertoire shows 450,000 to 650,000 distinct CDR3 sequences, more than 25% found once; its top ten account for less than 15%. The data belong to a study of T cell repertoires in cytomegalovirus infection. The junction had 3 bases not matched to a gene; V was cut back by 2 bases and J by 3 bases. Germline-derived CDR1 and CDR2 are KGHDR and SFDVKD. CDR3 length: 15 residues. This receptor was obtained from a human donor in good health (CMV status not recorded). Some clones in this sample may be carry-over from other donors' samples. Sequenced: PBMCs. V and J are TRBV24-1 and TRBJ2-7, with TRBD1 matching 10 bases. The CDR3 nucleotides are TGTGCCACCAGTGATTCTCGGACAGGGGGCTACGAGCAGTACTTC. Its protein is CATSDSRTGGYEQYF.